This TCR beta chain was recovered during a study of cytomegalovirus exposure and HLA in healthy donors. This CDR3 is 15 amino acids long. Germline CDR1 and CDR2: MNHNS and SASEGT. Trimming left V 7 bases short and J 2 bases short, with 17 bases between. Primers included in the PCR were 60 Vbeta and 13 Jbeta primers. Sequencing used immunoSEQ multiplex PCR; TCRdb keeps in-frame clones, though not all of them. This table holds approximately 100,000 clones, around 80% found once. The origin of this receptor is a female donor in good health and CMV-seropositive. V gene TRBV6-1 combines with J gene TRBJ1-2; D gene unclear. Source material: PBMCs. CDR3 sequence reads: CASTLQSGENYGYTF. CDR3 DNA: TGTGCCAGCACCCTTCAATCAGGTGAAAACTATGGCTACACCTTC.